The T cell receptor beta chain under discussion was sequenced for a study of shared clonotypes between healthy human individuals. Losses at the gene ends were 5 bases for V and 4 bases for J; bases not matched to a gene: 7. This CDR3 contains 14 residues. Germline V gene lookup returns CDR1 SGHVS and CDR2 FQNEAQ. Study outcomes and limitations: Deeper or shallower sequencing was expected to change how clonotypes are shared among donors. Across a handful of donors, naive CD4 shared around 5.1%, naive CD8 more than 3%, memory CD4 roughly 2.3%, memory CD8 about 0.38%.

Clones were read by immunoSEQ multiplex PCR, and TCRdb kept only the in-frame ones, dropping some. The sample contains some 1 million clones, about 76% of which appear only once. Donors included only healthy HIV-negative adults lacking recent acute infections or vaccinations. As to this clone: The antigen remains unidentified.

Sequencing input: memory CD4+ T cells sorted from blood. Described subset: CD45RA-negative fraction. V gene TRBV7-8 combines with J gene TRBJ1-1; TRBD1 agrees at 7 bases. This TCR derives from a man aged 18 to 30 in good health. CDR3 in DNA: TGTGCCAGCAGCGCGGGAGGGACAGCCACTGAAGCTTTCTTT. Amino acid sequence: CASSAGGTATEAFF.